The T cell receptor (beta chain) under discussion was sequenced for a study of T cell repertoires in cytomegalovirus infection (dated by TCRdb to the late 2010s). Concerning the study at large: Because public TCR beta signatures pointed to carriage of CMV infection together with the matching HLA type, the HLA type of each donor mattered for the analysis. The paper's findings and limits, for the study overall: In the ex vivo response, HLA-C-restricted CMV-specific TCR beta clonotypes were dominant, and in two of eight donors the single most frequent clonotype came from this HLA-C-restricted group. Carriers of CMV infection plus the relevant HLA type were discriminated by the cumulative frequency of public TCR beta family members in the study cohort and in an independent roughly 400-donor cohort.

For sequencing, an Illumina HiSeq 1500 was employed. Through fastp at Q25 and MiXCR, TCRdb rebuilt clones from the public reads, retaining in-frame beta chains. Each entry is one CDR3 protein sequence, shown with its most common DNA and genes. The sample data list about 150,000 distinct CDR3 sequences, and about 20% of these were observed just once. The ten largest clones take up about 10% of the sample. The CDR3 covers 15 residues, taking in both the cysteine and the phenylalanine. The kept DNA is CDR3 alone, 45 bases in frame from the first base. The germline V gene encodes CDR1 SGHTA and CDR2 FQGNSA. Of note for this clonotype: The antigen it binds to is not known. A much larger clone is a single base away; this may be a read error.

The chain employs TRBV7-2 and TRBJ2-5, and TRBD1 aligns with 7 junction nucleotides. The TCR sequence derives from a human donor in good health (CMV status not recorded). Some clones in this sample may be carry-over from other donors' samples. The sequenced material came from PBMCs. The base sequence is TGTGCCAGCGGCTTTGAAAGACAGGGACAAGAGACCCAGTACTTC. This is translated as CASGFERQGQETQYF.